This entry lists 3 T cell receptor beta chains sequenced from one sample in a study of cytomegalovirus exposure and HLA in healthy donors (dated by TCRdb to 2016 to 2017). Library preparation was by the immunoSEQ multiplex PCR assay. This immuneACCESS table, as held by TCRdb, lists in-frame sequences with V and J called but not all clones. Of the missing ones, under half trace to an unresolved V gene in checked studies; the others have no known cause. This sample lists 70,000 or so clones; about 93% were detected once. About 1.6% of the sample rests with the top ten. The sequenced sample was PBMCs. The receptors shown here come from a man younger than 35 in good health and CMV-seropositive.

CDR3 loop: CSVVTGRGETQYF. In DNA, the CDR3 is TGCAGCGTGGTGACAGGTAGGGGGGAGACCCAGTACTTC. V is TRBV29-1 and J is TRBJ2-5, with D perhaps matching TRBD1 (6 bases). V was cut by 6 bases and J by 5 bases, with 16 bases left in between. Germline-derived CDR1 and CDR2 are SQVTM and ANQGSEA. The CDR3 is 13 amino acids.

This CDR3 reads CASSYSLGTGQNEQYF. DNA for the CDR3: TGTGCCAGCAGTTACAGTTTAGGGACAGGGCAGAACGAGCAGTACTTC. The chain uses TRBV6-5 and TRBJ2-7, with TRBD1 identical over 9 bases. J was trimmed by 5 bases and V by 2 bases; bases with no gene match: 10. CDR3 size: 16 residues. Germline V CDR1 and CDR2: MNHEY, SVGAGI.

V usage is TRBV10-1 and J usage is TRBJ1-2; tentatively, D is TRBD1 (5 bases). V was shortened by 10 bases and J by 6 bases, with 18 bases between the two germline ends. The CDR3 totals 13 residues. Germline assignment: CDR1 WNHNN and CDR2 SYGVQD (reference sequence). The CDR3 loop reads CATSKDIRDGYTF. The CDR3, as DNA: TGCGCCACCTCGAAGGACATTCGTGATGGCTACACCTTC.